These T cell receptor beta chains were read from a single sample in a study of shared clonotypes between healthy human individuals. Sequencing was performed with immunoSEQ multiplex PCR; in TCRdb, only in-frame clones are kept and a portion is missing. The table shows about 980,000 clones, with over 75% occurring only once. The sequenced sample was memory CD4+ T cells sorted from blood. These receptors were obtained from a man aged 18 to 35 in good health. The CDR3 runs from the conserved cysteine through the conserved F or W. The D gene is left open where the match is weak. Size tells how often a clone was seen (once, few, many) or the class of an expanded clone, and some rows leave it out.

CDR3 length,V gene,J gene,D gene,clone size,CDR3 protein,CDR3 DNA
14,TRBV2,TRBJ1-2,TRBD1,-,CASSETTGGDGYTF,TGTGCCAGCAGTGAAACGACAGGGGGCGATGGCTACACCTTC
14,TRBV2,TRBJ2-3,TRBD1,-,CASSEDRSTDTQYF,TGTGCCAGCAGTGAGGACAGGAGCACAGATACGCAGTATTTT
15,TRBV7-9,TRBJ2-7,-,-,CASSIARLGAYEQYF,TGTGCCAGCAGCATCGCCCGACTAGGGGCCTACGAGCAGTACTTC
13,TRBV15,TRBJ1-2,-,-,CATSRDENYGYTF,TGTGCCACCAGCAGAGATGAGAACTATGGCTACACCTTC
12,TRBV30,TRBJ1-3,-,few,CAWITTGNTIYF,TGTGCCTGGATTACTACTGGAAACACCATATATTTT
16,TRBV2,TRBJ1-1,TRBD1,-,CASSLLTGAPNTEAFF,TGTGCCAGCAGTCTGTTGACAGGGGCTCCGAACACTGAAGCTTTCTTT
16,TRBV7-2,TRBJ2-5,TRBD2,-,CASSLVLSGARETQYF,TGTGCCAGCAGCTTAGTTTTGAGCGGGGCCCGGGAGACCCAGTACTTC
15,TRBV6-5,TRBJ2-3,TRBD2,-,CATVEAGALTDTQYF,TGTGCCACGGTTGAGGCGGGAGCCCTCACAGATACGCAGTATTTT
13,TRBV9,TRBJ1-2,-,-,CASSEQNSHGYTF,TGTGCCAGCAGCGAGCAGAATTCGCATGGCTACACCTTC
17,TRBV4-1,TRBJ2-1,-,-,CASSQEVRLGSYNEQFF,TGCGCCAGCAGCCAAGAGGTACGGTTGGGCTCCTACAATGAGCAGTTCTTC
12,TRBV28,TRBJ2-7,-,-,CASSSGTTWQYF,TGTGCCAGCAGCAGCGGGACAACGTGGCAGTACTTC
17,TRBV11-2,TRBJ2-6,-,-,CASRPGGQRSGANVLTF,TGTGCCAGCCGGCCAGGGGGGCAAAGGTCTGGGGCCAACGTCCTGACTTTC
14,TRBV5-1,TRBJ1-1,-,-,CASSSNVLNTEAFF,TGCGCCAGCAGCTCCAACGTCCTTAACACTGAAGCTTTCTTT
13,TRBV7-2,TRBJ2-5,-,few,CASSLGGVETQYF,TGTGCCAGCAGCTTAGGTGGAGTAGAGACCCAGTACTTC
15,TRBV5-1,TRBJ2-7,-,-,CASSLAVTEGGEQYF,TGCGCCAGCAGCTTGGCCGTGACAGAGGGTGGGGAGCAGTACTTC
14,TRBV28,TRBJ1-5,-,-,CATGGRASNQPQHF,TGTGCCACAGGCGGCAGGGCAAGCAATCAGCCCCAGCATTTT
14,TRBV5-6,TRBJ1-1,-,-,CAATPWGAGTEAFF,TGTGCCGCAACGCCCTGGGGGGCGGGGACTGAAGCTTTCTTT
17,TRBV5-4,TRBJ1-6,-,-,CASSLNGAVSYNSPLHF,TGTGCCAGCAGCTTGAATGGTGCGGTCTCCTATAATTCACCCCTCCACTTT
15,TRBV5-1,TRBJ2-3,-,-,CASTSAPGPADTQYF,TGCGCCAGCACTAGCGCTCCCGGTCCGGCAGATACGCAGTATTTT
13,TRBV7-3,TRBJ1-2,-,-,CASSSSGSGGYTF,TGTGCCAGCAGCTCTTCAGGGTCTGGTGGCTACACCTTC
14,TRBV29-1,TRBJ2-5,TRBD2,-,CSVGRGGGEETQYF,TGCAGCGTTGGGCGCGGGGGAGGGGAAGAGACCCAGTACTTC
15,TRBV25-1,TRBJ2-7,TRBD2,-,CASSEWGGKGYEQYF,TGTGCCAGCAGTGAATGGGGAGGGAAGGGCTACGAGCAGTACTTC
18,TRBV9,TRBJ2-3,-,-,CASSLGTGMVSSTDTQYF,TGTGCCAGCAGCCTGGGAACAGGGATGGTCTCTAGCACAGATACGCAGTATTTT
13,TRBV19,TRBJ2-7,-,-,CASSIGGSYEQYF,TGTGCCAGTAGTATTGGCGGATCTTACGAGCAGTACTTC
13,TRBV9,TRBJ1-1,-,-,CASSAKMNTEAFF,TGTGCCAGCAGCGCGAAGATGAACACTGAAGCTTTCTTT
14,TRBV2,TRBJ1-1,TRBD1,-,CASRGDSGNTEAFF,TGTGCCAGCAGGGGGGACAGTGGGAACACTGAAGCTTTCTTT
15,TRBV30,TRBJ2-2,TRBD2,-,CAWRSGVWDTGELFF,TGTGCCTGGAGGAGCGGGGTGTGGGACACCGGGGAGCTGTTTTTT
14,TRBV9,TRBJ2-5,-,-,CASSVAPVGETQYF,TGTGCCAGCAGCGTAGCACCAGTAGGAGAGACCCAGTACTTC
13,TRBV18,TRBJ1-3,-,-,CASSLGAGNTIYF,TGTGCCAGCTCATTGGGGGCTGGAAACACCATATATTTT
12,TRBV5-1,TRBJ2-5,-,-,CASSFEQETQYF,TGCGCCAGCAGCTTCGAACAAGAGACCCAGTACTTC
14,TRBV6-6,TRBJ2-1,-,-,CASTGSLGYNEQFF,TGTGCCAGCACCGGGAGTCTGGGCTACAATGAGCAGTTCTTC
17,TRBV19,TRBJ2-6,-,-,CASLRTDLASGANVLTF,TGTGCCAGTCTCAGGACAGACCTAGCTAGTGGGGCCAACGTCCTGACTTTC
12,TRBV10-3,TRBJ2-5,-,-,CAISGYQETQYF,TGTGCCATCAGTGGGTACCAAGAGACCCAGTACTTC
13,TRBV10-1,TRBJ2-5,TRBD2,-,CGTSGGYQETQYF,TGCGGCACTAGCGGGGGATACCAAGAGACCCAGTACTTC
14,TRBV28,TRBJ1-2,-,once,CASSFRGGREGYTF,TGTGCCAGCAGTTTCCGGGGAGGAAGAGAAGGCTACACCTTC
15,TRBV10-2,TRBJ1-2,-,-,CASSVSVQGDYGYTF,TGCGCCAGCAGTGTCTCAGTTCAGGGCGACTATGGCTACACCTTC
12,TRBV13,TRBJ2-5,-,once,CASSKYQETQYF,TGTGCCAGCAGCAAGTACCAAGAGACCCAGTACTTC
13,TRBV19,TRBJ2-3,-,-,CASSIRGPDTQYF,TGTGCCAGTAGTATCAGGGGACCAGATACGCAGTATTTT
17,TRBV4-1,TRBJ2-1,-,-,CASSQGSSGYPYNEQFF,TGCGCCAGCAGCCAAGGATCGAGCGGGTACCCCTACAATGAGCAGTTCTTC
13,TRBV28,TRBJ2-2,-,-,CATLETGSGELFF,TGTGCCACCCTAGAAACCGGATCCGGGGAGCTGTTTTTT
14,TRBV4-3,TRBJ2-1,-,once,CASSQVEAHNEQFF,TGCGCCAGCAGCCAAGTGGAGGCTCACAATGAGCAGTTCTTC
16,TRBV21-1,TRBJ2-7,-,-,CASSKRRQGGPYEQYF,TGTGCCAGCAGCAAACGGCGACAGGGTGGTCCCTACGAGCAGTACTTC